These 24 T cell receptor beta chains were sequenced from one sample in a study of PD-1 blockade in classical Hodgkin lymphoma. TCRdb's table, derived via immunoSEQ multiplex PCR, lists solely in-frame clones and lacks some. The data hold 20,000 to 30,000 clones, with about 89% observed a single time. Described time point: newly diagnosed, previously untreated cHL patient sample. By magnetic negative selection, CD4+ T cells were purified from thawed PBMCs. Sequences were obtained from CD4+ T cells from blood. The receptor set was obtained from a human donor with classical Hodgkin lymphoma.

This chain connects TRBV7-9 to TRBJ1-5, with unresolved D. Germline values: CDR1 SEHNR, CDR2 FQNEAQ (reference sequence). The V gene lost 0 bases and the J gene lost 5 bases, with 2 bases spanning the gap. The CDR3 is 12 amino acids. The chain's CDR3 is CASSLADQPQHF. CDR3 DNA sequence: TGTGCCAGCAGCTTAGCGGATCAGCCCCAGCATTTT.

The rearrangement links TRBV7-2 to TRBJ2-7; 7 bases line up with TRBD1. Germline CDR1 reads SGHTA; CDR2 reads FQGNSA. This CDR3 comprises 15 residues. The V and J ends lost 5 bases and 4 bases, in that order; junction bases with no gene match: 11. The CDR3 DNA reads as TGTGCCAGCAGCCCAGAGGGGGCCAGGGTATACGAGCAGTACTTC. Its translation is CASSPEGARVYEQYF.

The genes are TRBV27 and TRBJ2-3, with a possible D match to TRBD2 (6 bases). Trimming took off 8 bases at V and 0 bases at J, with 21 bases between the two ends. In germline, CDR1 is MNHEY, CDR2 SMNVEV (reference sequence). The length of the CDR3 is 17 residues. The CDR3 region is CASPTTLGGDSTDTQYF. For the CDR3, the DNA is TGTGCCAGCCCAACCACCCTGGGGGGAGACAGCACAGATACGCAGTATTTT.

The chain links TRBV18 to TRBJ1-1, with 7 bases that match TRBD1. With 2 bases clipped from V and 5 bases from J, the junction kept 8 bases outside the gene matches. The CDR3 loop spans 15 amino acids. Germline assignment: CDR1 KGHSH and CDR2 LQKENI. The CDR3 nucleotides are TGTGCCAGCTCACCAACAGGGGAACGGGATACTGAAGCTTTCTTT. The encoded protein is CASSPTGERDTEAFF.

This chain uses TRBV4-1 with TRBJ2-1; D might be TRBD1 (5 bases). Trimming took 1 base from V and 3 from J, leaving 10 bases between them. This CDR3 is built from 15 residues. CDR1 MGHRA and CDR2 YSYEKL come from the germline V gene. The CDR3: CASSQAGINYNEQFF. The CDR3, as DNA: TGCGCCAGCAGCCAAGCAGGGATTAACTACAATGAGCAGTTCTTC.

The rearrangement uses TRBV7-9 and TRBJ1-2; 8 bases match TRBD1. This CDR3 has 16 residues. Germline CDR1 is SEHNR and CDR2 is FQNEAQ (reference sequence). Unmatched junction bases numbered 8, after V lost 5 bases and J lost 0 bases. The DNA for the CDR3 is TGTGCCAGCAGCCAGGGACAGGTGGATGCTAACTATGGCTACACCTTC. It codes for CASSQGQVDANYGYTF.

The CDR3 DNA reads TGTGCCAGCAGTCGACAGGGGGTTGGTAGCAATCAGCCCCAGCATTTT. It translates to CASSRQGVGSNQPQHF. The chain links TRBV28 to TRBJ1-5, with 9 bases lining up with TRBD1. This CDR3 spans 16 amino acids. The ends lost 5 bases at V and 0 bases at J; junction bases unmatched: 5. Germline loops: CDR1 MDHEN, CDR2 SYDVKM.

This sequence joins TRBV19 and TRBJ2-2; TRBD1 might be the D (6 bases). The CDR3 extends over 14 amino acids. The V end lost 4 bases, the J end lost 4 bases, and 10 bases lay between the germline ends. The germline V gene encodes CDR1 LNHDA and CDR2 SQIVND (reference sequence). The CDR3 bases are TGTGCCAGTAGTAACCAGGGGAGCACCGGGGAGCTGTTTTTT. This gives the protein CASSNQGSTGELFF.

Only one count was recorded for this clone. CDR3 in DNA: TGTGCCAGCTCACTACGTACTAATGAAAAACTGTTTTTT. It specifies CASSLRTNEKLFF. This chain joins TRBV18 and TRBJ1-4; D is uncertain. The V end was cut by 4 bases, the J end by 2 bases, with 5 bases between. Germline V CDR1 and CDR2: KGHSH, LQKENI. The CDR3 covers 13 residues.

J is TRBJ2-5 and V is TRBV11-2; 15 nucleotides line up with TRBD2. The germline CDR1 and CDR2 sequences are SGHAT and FQNNGV. This CDR3 comprises 18 residues. J was trimmed by 5 bases and V by 1 base; bases with no gene match: 8. The CDR3 nucleotides read TGTGCCAGCAGCTTAGTCCTCGGACTAGCGGGGGGGCTGGAGACCCAGTACTTC. Translated, it gives CASSLVLGLAGGLETQYF.

V usage is TRBV5-1 and J usage is TRBJ1-2, with D perhaps matching TRBD1 (6 bases). The germline V and J ends were trimmed by 0 bases and 8 bases, with 14 bases remaining between them. Germline V gene sequence: CDR1 SGHRS, CDR2 YFSETQ. This CDR3 contains 14 residues. The CDR3 loop is CASSLAAGEGGYTF. CDR3 sequence (DNA): TGCGCCAGCAGCTTGGCTGCAGGGGAAGGCGGCTACACCTTC. The whole variable domain, filled in from reference TRBV5-1 and TRBJ1-2, reads KAGVTQTPRYLIKTRGQQVTLSCSPISGHRSVSWYQQTPGQGLQFLFEYFSETQRNKGNFPGRFSGRQFSNSRSEMNVSTLELGDSALYLCASSLAAGEGGYTFGSGTRLTVV.

CDR3 in amino acids: CATSRVGYSNQPQHF. CDR3 DNA sequence: TGTGCCACCAGCAGAGTAGGTTATAGCAATCAGCCCCAGCATTTT. The V call is TRBV15, the J call TRBJ1-5; D is unresolved. V lost 1 base and J lost 0, with 7 bases in between. Germline CDR1 LNHNV, CDR2 YYDKDF (reference sequence). The CDR3 runs 15 residues.

The V and J genes are TRBV20-1 and TRBJ2-5; D call uncertain. Trimming shortened V by 5 bases and J by 0 bases, and 4 bases separated the two germline ends. The CDR3 extends over 11 amino acids. Germline V gene lookup returns CDR1 DFQATT and CDR2 SNEGSKA (reference sequence). CDR3 loop: CSAQDQETQYF. CDR3 in DNA: TGCAGTGCTCAGGACCAAGAGACCCAGTACTTC.

The chain links TRBV4-3 to TRBJ2-1; 11 nucleotides align to TRBD2. The V gene end was trimmed by 2 bases and the J gene end by 0 bases; junction bases not matched to a gene: 15. Germline CDR1 LGHNA, CDR2 YSLEER. The CDR3 spans 21 residues. The CDR3 DNA follows: TGCGCCAGCAGCCAACGTAATTTCCTCCCTAGCGGGGGGCCCTCCTACAATGAGCAGTTCTTC. This codes for CASSQRNFLPSGGPSYNEQFF.

The chain recombines TRBV11-2 with TRBJ1-2; 9 nucleotides line up with TRBD1. CDR3 length: 15 amino acids. CDR1 and CDR2 from the germline V gene are SGHAT and FQNNGV. V shed 5 bases and J 4 bases; nucleotides not matched to a gene: 8. The DNA of the CDR3 is TGTGCCAGCAGCCCCGGGACAGGGAGAGGCTATGGCTACACCTTC. It is translated as CASSPGTGRGYGYTF.

This chain uses TRBV14 with TRBJ2-5, with 9 positions matching TRBD2. V shed 1 base and J 1 base; nucleotides not matched to a gene: 7. The germline gives CDR1 SGHDN, CDR2 FVKESK. CDR3 length: 17 amino acids. CDR3 loop: CASSQVLAGAFQETQYF. CDR3 sequence (DNA): TGTGCCAGCAGCCAAGTGTTAGCGGGGGCTTTCCAAGAGACCCAGTACTTC.

This chain links TRBV28 with TRBJ1-5; 9 bases are shared with TRBD1. The J segment lost 6 bases and the V segment lost 3 bases, leaving 6 bases of the junction unmatched. CDR1 MDHEN and CDR2 SYDVKM come from the germline V gene. The CDR3 spans 15 residues. This CDR3 reads CASSFGDRVGQPQHF. CDR3 DNA: TGTGCCAGCAGTTTTGGGGACAGGGTTGGTCAGCCCCAGCATTTT.

V and J are TRBV18 and TRBJ2-5, with TRBD1 matching over 8 bases. The CDR3 is 15 amino acids. Germline assignment: CDR1 KGHSH and CDR2 LQKENI. Trimming took 3 bases from V and 5 from J; bases not matched to a gene: 8. CDR3 coding DNA: TGTGCCAGCTCACCGACACAGGGGGTCGGTGAGACCCAGTACTTC. It yields the protein CASSPTQGVGETQYF.

The chain carries TRBV6-5 and TRBJ1-4; D is uncertain. Trimming took 5 bases from V and 5 from J, leaving 9 bases between them. CDR3 length: 13 residues. CDR1 and CDR2 (germline): MNHEY, SVGAGI. The CDR3 DNA reads TGTGCCAGCAGTCCCCGGCGAAATGAAAAACTGTTTTTT. This codes for CASSPRRNEKLFF.

The gene calls are TRBV11-1 and TRBJ2-6, with TRBD1 matching 12 bases. V dropped 5 bases and J dropped 3; count of bases not matched to a gene: 8. This CDR3 contains 18 residues. CDR1 and CDR2 from the germline V gene are SGHAT and FQDESV (reference sequence). CDR3 nucleotides: TGTGCCAGCAGCCTCCGGGACAGGGGGCAGGGTGGGGCCAACGTCCTGACTTTC. It yields the protein CASSLRDRGQGGANVLTF.

The chain is built from TRBV5-4 and TRBJ2-2; perhaps TRBD1 as D (5 bases). The V and J ends lost 5 bases and 7 bases respectively, with 15 bases between them. The CDR3 extends over 14 amino acids. Looked up from germline, CDR1 is SGHNT and CDR2 is YYREEE (reference sequence). The chain's CDR3 is CASRQQGGGGELFF. In nucleotides, the CDR3 is TGTGCCAGCAGACAGCAGGGTGGCGGCGGGGAGCTGTTTTTT.

The genes are TRBV6-5 and TRBJ1-5; D call uncertain. Germline values: CDR1 MNHEY, CDR2 SVGAGI. The CDR3 has 14 amino acids. Trimming stripped 8 bases from V and 7 bases from J, with 18 bases between. The CDR3: CASRNGPAGQPQHF. Here the CDR3 DNA reads TGTGCCAGCCGAAACGGCCCTGCGGGCCAGCCCCAGCATTTT.

The chain joins TRBV9 to TRBJ1-1; no definite D call. Germline assignment: CDR1 SGDLS and CDR2 YYNGEE. The V end was cut by 0 bases, the J end by 1 base, with 13 bases between. There are 16 residues in the CDR3. The CDR3 loop reads CASSVARSPKNTEAFF. The CDR3, as DNA: TGTGCCAGCAGCGTAGCTCGTAGTCCTAAGAACACTGAAGCTTTCTTT.

This chain connects TRBV5-1 to TRBJ2-7; D remains unclear. The germline CDR1 and CDR2 sequences are SGHRS and YFSETQ. The CDR3 has 13 residues. The V and J ends lost 2 bases and 3 bases respectively, with 9 bases between them. CDR3 in amino acids: CASSFGRNYEQYF. The CDR3 DNA follows: TGCGCCAGCAGCTTTGGCAGGAACTACGAGCAGTACTTC.